The source of this TCR beta chain is a study of T cells in women clearing cervical HPV infection (dated by TCRdb to the late 2010s). Looking at the study overall: The cases were under 30 women with histologically confirmed HPV16-related CIN3 or worse, and 2 of these cases were invasive cancers. The 20 to 30 controls were women who cleared a single incident HPV16 infection within 12 months without developing precancer or cancer. HLA typing was available for only a few women, so HLA type could not be excluded as a confounder. Cases and controls were matched on year of sample collection and on age within five years. Among cases, blood sampling occurred a median of 149 days after lesion detection, with an interquartile range of roughly 85 to 210 days. Cases had a median age of approximately 35 years compared with 37 to 40 for controls, and baseline characteristics showed no significant differences between the groups. Blood from cases was collected at the visit at which the lesion was first identified, whereas blood from controls was collected once infection was no longer detected. The exploratory proof-of-principle case-control study was nested within the Guanacaste HPV Natural History Study in Costa Rica and compared TCR repertoires across cervical HPV16 outcomes. Five blinded duplicates per group were added as quality controls, so that roughly 60 samples were obtained: some 50 participants and 10 replicates. The parent cohort enrolled 10,049 women aged 18 or older in Guanacaste, Costa Rica, during about 1992 to 1995 and followed them for about 7 years. Beyond this particular receptor, the publication reports: T-cell numbers per sample were unknown, so richness differences could reflect varying T-cell content rather than repertoire biology. CIN3+ cases had significantly higher TCR repertoire richness than controls across sequencing depths, but evenness did not differ between the groups. TRBV6-7 relative abundance was lower in cases than in controls (around 0.11% versus 0.16%; Bonferroni P = 0.0008). Random forest classifiers combining richness and V gene abundances distinguished cases from controls with an estimated AUC of 0.83. The cross-sectional design could not show whether the associations came before the infection or were a result of it, and neither effector/memory subsets nor HPV-specific T cells were isolated.

Using the immunoSEQ assay, multiplex PCR amplified TCR beta CDR3 regions from an average of about 1.1 ug of genomic DNA per sample. The assay corrected primer bias using a complete synthetic TCR repertoire to establish an amplification baseline. Amplicons were sequenced on the Illumina platform. On the authors' methods: Error correction of the sequences involved clustering with frequency ratios plus a modified nearest-neighbor algorithm, after which the sequences were analyzed in the immunoSEQ Analyzer using IMGT gene definitions. At each rarefaction depth, TCR richness and evenness were averaged across 20 rarefaction repeats, and samples with fewer sequences than that depth were excluded. Relative abundances of V, D and J genes were compared between groups using Wilcoxon rank sum tests, with FDR correction applied. In the blinded duplicates, the intraclass correlation was around 96% for TCR richness and averaged 76.4% across roughly 70 gene segments. The immuneACCESS repertoire file appears here via TCRdb, limited to in-frame rearrangements. These files lack a portion of the clones; in checked studies, under half of the deficit traces to unresolved V genes, and the cause of the others is not known. The V and J calls and the clone size are those of that table, but D and trimming were determined from the DNA. This sample's table contains 25,000 to 35,000 clones. In total, the top ten clones hold around 16% of the sample.

Every participant had a single incident cervical HPV16 infection, and prevalent HPV16 infections were excluded. Cervical HPV DNA was detected by MY09/MY11 PCR, and genotyping was performed by dot-blot hybridization. Roughly 16 mL of heparinized blood were centrifuged, and the buffy coat was split into aliquots, frozen at -30 degrees C, and then kept at -80 degrees C. QIAGEN kits were used to extract genomic DNA from buffy coat specimens. To note about this clone: Its cognate antigen has yet to be identified. Coverage ceases 3 residues before the CDR3 finishes, and the germline J gene fills in the end.

The germline V gene sets CDR1 to MNHNS and CDR2 to SASEGT. CDR3 length: 15 amino acids, cysteine to phenylalanine. Sequencing covers 36 bases of the CDR3, shown here with the frame starting at base 1. Germline trimming: 2 bases from V, 3 bases from J; junction bases outside gene matches: 3. The sequence joins TRBV6-1 to TRBJ2-1; the central 8 bases match TRBD1. Sequencing used blood buffy coat. The receptor was isolated from a woman between 18 and 69 years old with a cervical HPV16 infection that either progressed to CIN3+ or cleared (not recorded which). The CDR3 corresponds to CASSEMGQDYNEQFF. The CDR3 bases that were read are TGTGCCAGCAGTGAAATGGGACAGGACTACAATGAG.